Listed below are T cell receptor beta chains from one sample, sequenced in a study of CD8+ T cells in alopecia areata. Method: immunoSEQ multiplex PCR; TCRdb's copy keeps in-frame clones and lacks some. The sample consists of 110,000 or so clones, about 61% of them appearing once. The sample was CD8+ T cells sorted from blood, taken at week 4, from a patient treated with tofacitinib. These receptors were taken from a human donor with alopecia areata. Both conserved end residues are part of each CDR3.

>TRBV28|13|TRBJ2-5
CASSLSGLETQYF
>TRBV6-6|15|TRBJ1-4
CASSYSGATNEKLFF
>TRBV2|14|TRBJ2-7
CASSEAPGTYEQYF
>TRBV29-1|16|TRBJ1-2
CSVWGRDPGNIVGYTF
>TRBV7-4|14|TRBJ1-5
CASSSFNSNQPQHF
>TRBV7-9|11|TRBJ1-1
CASSASPGAFF
>TRBV9|13|TRBJ2-1
CASSPGGAYEQFF
>TRBV30|12|TRBJ2-7
CAWSGQGYEQYF
>TRBV30|16|TRBJ2-3
CAWSISGTGITDTQYF
>TRBV7-9|16|TRBJ1-2
CASSSVPPTGNYGYTF
>TRBV6-5|15|TRBJ1-4
CASSYSSADAEKLFF
>TRBV4-1|16|TRBJ1-5
CASSQVRKTGSQPQHF
>TRBV4-3|15|TRBJ1-6
CASSQGTGVNSPLHF
>TRBV27|14|TRBJ2-1
CASSLLAGGNEQFF
>TRBV10-3|18|TRBJ2-5
CAISGPSGGAERGETQYF
>TRBV30|13|TRBJ2-1
CAWSTGDGYEQFF
>TRBV7-9|15|TRBJ1-1
CASSFQTGLNTEAFF
>TRBV11-2|15|TRBJ2-3
CASSLAGTGGIPQYF
>TRBV7-8|14|TRBJ2-5
CASSLDAVGGSQYF
>TRBV7-9|16|TRBJ2-1
CASSLPTGGTADEQFF
>TRBV13|16|TRBJ2-1
CASSLPGARSYNEQFF
>TRBV7-9|13|TRBJ2-7
CASSLVTGYEQYF